Listed below are T cell receptor beta chains from one sample, sequenced in a study of regulatory T cells in long-lasting Graves disease. In TCRdb, the multiplex PCR reads were re-called with MiXCR into one record per CDR3 protein. The table shows over 500,000 distinct CDR3 sequences, with more than 15% occurring only once. The data also belong to a second study, concerning T cells in Graves' hyperthyroidism and ophthalmopathy.

Sample: peripheral blood mononuclear cells (PBMCs), taken at new diagnosis, from a patient treated with antithyroid drugs. These receptors were obtained from a man younger than 35 with Graves disease. Both conserved end residues are part of each CDR3. The order of the fields is V gene, D gene, J gene, clone size, CDR3 protein, CDR3 DNA. A D gene is named only where the DNA matches it firmly. Clone size appears in some rows only: once, few, many, or a class for an expanded clone.

>TRBV2|TRBD2|TRBJ2-3|many
CASSEALAGEASTDTQYF
TGTGCCAGCAGTGAAGCTCTAGCGGGGGAAGCTAGCACAGATACGCAGTATTTT
>TRBV5-1|TRBD1|TRBJ2-3|-
CASSSGQDTDTQYF
TGCGCCAGCAGCTCGGGACAGGACACAGATACGCAGTATTTT
>TRBV7-8|TRBD1|TRBJ2-1|many
CASSVDRVPSYNEQFF
TGTGCCAGCAGCGTCGACAGGGTCCCCTCCTACAATGAGCAGTTCTTC
>TRBV2|-|TRBJ2-5|many
CASSEFPGETQYF
TGTGCCAGCAGTGAATTCCCCGGAGAGACCCAGTACTTC
>TRBV27|TRBD1|TRBJ2-7|-
CASSMEGTGGVYEQYF
TGTGCCAGCAGTATGGAAGGGACAGGGGGCGTCTACGAGCAGTACTTC
>TRBV20-1|-|TRBJ2-7|many
CSARGLGLGSYEQYF
TGCAGTGCTAGGGGACTGGGACTTGGCTCCTACGAGCAGTACTTC
>TRBV7-6|-|TRBJ1-1|-
CASSRGRGRDTEAFF
TGTGCCAGCAGCAGGGGGAGGGGTAGGGATACTGAAGCTTTCTTT
>TRBV20-1|-|TRBJ2-7|-
CSAGGGGILSYEQYF
TGCAGTGCTGGGGGGGGCGGGATCCTCTCCTACGAGCAGTACTTC
>TRBV6-2/TRBV6-3|TRBD1|TRBJ2-1|few
CASSDSGTGGSEQFF
TGTGCCAGCAGTGACTCCGGGACAGGGGGGAGTGAGCAGTTCTTC
>TRBV11-2|TRBD1|TRBJ2-7|-
CASSLVWGQGTYEQYF
TGTGCCAGCAGCTTAGTGTGGGGACAGGGCACCTACGAGCAGTACTTC
>TRBV5-1|-|TRBJ2-1|once
CASSLVGGQSSYNEHFF
TGCGCCAGCAGCCTCGTTGGAGGACAGAGCTCCTACAATGAGCATTTCTTC
>TRBV30|-|TRBJ2-1|many
CAWSVHEYNEQFF
TGTGCCTGGAGTGTACATGAATACAATGAGCAGTTCTTC
>TRBV6-5|-|TRBJ1-2|few
CASSYSSLQRMGYTF
TGTGCCAGCAGTTACTCGAGTCTACAGCGAATGGGCTACACCTTC
>TRBV7-6|-|TRBJ2-1|many
CASSLGWARGDEQFF
TGTGCCAGCAGCTTAGGCTGGGCGAGGGGAGATGAGCAGTTCTTC
>TRBV4-1|-|TRBJ1-5|few
CASSQSGIQPQHF
TGCGCCAGCAGCCAATCGGGGATTCAGCCCCAGCATTTT
>TRBV28|-|TRBJ2-7|many
CASSSVPKSYEQYF
TGTGCCAGCAGTAGCGTACCCAAATCCTACGAGCAGTACTTC
>TRBV7-9|-|TRBJ2-1|-
CASSLREQFF
TGTGCCAGCAGCTTGCGCGAGCAGTTCTTC
>TRBV19|-|TRBJ2-1|-
CASSWDGYNEQFF
TGTGCCAGTAGTTGGGACGGTTACAATGAGCAGTTCTTC
>TRBV12-3/TRBV12-4|-|TRBJ1-2|many
CASSLSLVYGYTF
TGTGCCAGCAGTTTAAGCCTCGTCTATGGCTACACCTTC
>TRBV9|-|TRBJ1-1|many
CASSDGSANTEAFF
TGTGCCAGCAGCGATGGCAGCGCGAACACTGAAGCTTTCTTT
>TRBV6-1|TRBD2|TRBJ2-1|-
CAAEREGRDEQFF
TGTGCCGCTGAGCGGGAGGGCCGTGATGAGCAGTTCTTC
>TRBV4-1|TRBD1|TRBJ1-5|-
CASSQEWDRGFQPQHF
TGCGCCAGCAGCCAAGAATGGGACAGGGGATTTCAGCCCCAGCATTTT
>TRBV10-1|TRBD2|TRBJ2-2|few
CASSENIAGVLTGELFF
TGCGCCAGCAGTGAGAACATAGCGGGAGTTCTCACCGGGGAGCTGTTTTTT
>TRBV20-1|-|TRBJ1-2|-
CSASYGYTF
TGCAGTGCTAGCTATGGCTACACCTTC
>TRBV3-1|-|TRBJ2-1|few
CASSPTNGQFF
TGTGCCAGCAGCCCTACTAATGGGCAGTTCTTC
>TRBV6-1|-|TRBJ1-5|many
CASPWGRANQPQHF
TGTGCCAGCCCCTGGGGCAGGGCCAATCAGCCCCAGCATTTT
>TRBV4-1|TRBD1|TRBJ1-2|-
CASSQEPGTGGFYGYTF
TGCGCCAGCAGCCAAGAACCCGGGACAGGCGGATTCTATGGCTACACCTTC
>TRBV30|TRBD1|TRBJ2-1|few
CAWEQGAGGGNEQFF
TGTGCCTGGGAACAGGGGGCAGGGGGCGGGAATGAGCAGTTCTTC
>TRBV28|-|TRBJ2-7|many
CASCYGGYEQYF
TGTGCCAGCTGCTACGGAGGCTACGAGCAGTACTTC
>TRBV5-1|TRBD2|TRBJ2-2|many
CASTSRTSGRVLNTGELFF
TGCGCCAGCACCAGCCGGACTAGCGGGAGGGTCCTGAACACCGGGGAGCTGTTTTTT
>TRBV7-9|-|TRBJ2-7|many
CASSLTGIYEQYF
TGTGCCAGCAGCTTAACGGGGATCTACGAGCAGTACTTC
>TRBV29-1|-|TRBJ2-7|-
CSVYSGQRYEQYF
TGCAGCGTTTATTCGGGACAACGCTACGAGCAGTACTTC
>TRBV19|-|TRBJ1-5|-
CASSRQVTNQPQHF
TGTGCCAGTAGTCGCCAGGTGACTAATCAGCCCCAGCATTTT
>TRBV2|-|TRBJ1-1|many
CASSEAAYTEAFF
TGTGCCAGCAGTGAAGCTGCTTACACTGAAGCTTTCTTT
>TRBV20-1|-|TRBJ2-5|few
CSARSPTEAPQETQYF
TGCAGTGCTAGATCCCCGACTGAAGCGCCGCAAGAGACCCAGTACTTC
>TRBV13|-|TRBJ2-7|many
CASSDGTATPQYF
TGTGCCAGCAGCGACGGGACGGCTACGCCGCAGTACTTC
>TRBV7-2|-|TRBJ2-7|few
CASSLEGLLEQYF
TGTGCCAGCAGCTTAGAAGGTCTCTTGGAGCAGTACTTC
>TRBV2|TRBD1|TRBJ1-1|-
CASSEYTGAEAFF
TGTGCCAGCAGTGAATATACAGGGGCTGAAGCTTTCTTT
>TRBV2|-|TRBJ1-1|many
CASNQIVTEAFF
TGTGCCAGCAACCAGATCGTCACTGAAGCTTTCTTT